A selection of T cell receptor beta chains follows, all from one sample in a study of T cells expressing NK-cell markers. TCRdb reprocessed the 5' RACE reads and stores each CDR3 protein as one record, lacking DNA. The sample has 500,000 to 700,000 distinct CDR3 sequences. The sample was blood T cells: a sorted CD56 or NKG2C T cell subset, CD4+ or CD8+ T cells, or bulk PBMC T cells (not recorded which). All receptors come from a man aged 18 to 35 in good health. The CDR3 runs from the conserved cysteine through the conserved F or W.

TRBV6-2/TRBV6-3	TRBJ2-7	CASSSGDWTFYEQYF
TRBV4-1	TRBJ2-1	CASSLKLAGYYNEQFF
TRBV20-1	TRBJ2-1	CSARGFGSSGYNEQFF
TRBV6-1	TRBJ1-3	CASSETVGGYGNTIYF
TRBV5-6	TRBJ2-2	CASSVTGSTGELFF
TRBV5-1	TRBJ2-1	CASSLVLAGVSSYNEQFF
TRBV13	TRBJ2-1	CASSLRKREGSYNEQFF
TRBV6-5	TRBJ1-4	CASSYWDTGGNEKLFF
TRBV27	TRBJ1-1	CASRGDRNTEAFF
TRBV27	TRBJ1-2	CASSPAVRLGFYGYTF
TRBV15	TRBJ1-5	CATSPRNQPQHF
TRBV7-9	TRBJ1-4	CASSFGQGKEEKLFF
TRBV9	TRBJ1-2	CASSVAGPHLGYTF
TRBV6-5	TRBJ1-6	CASSTRTGSSYNSPLHF
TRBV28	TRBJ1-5	CASSPVWFVQPQHF